This TCR beta chain stems from a study of T cells in localized non-small cell lung cancer. Study-wide findings and caveats: There was an association of higher blood T cell density with longer overall survival. Appearances in adjacent lung were noted for a median around 55 of the top 100 tumor clones. Peak T cell clonality was found in uninvolved adjacent lung, exceeding tumor.

Clones were sequenced by immunoSEQ multiplex PCR, and TCRdb holds only the in-frame ones, with some missing. Of around 43,000 clones in the sample, about 87% were seen once. Germline trimming cut 4 bases from V and 2 bases from J; bases unmatched to any gene: 5. The CDR3 totals 15 residues. Per the germline V gene, CDR1 is SGHDN and CDR2 is FVKESK. Concerning this clone itself: As yet, its antigen is unknown.

The material was peripheral blood, obtained before any cancer treatment. The receptor was derived from a man between 18 and 50 years old with stage I lung adenocarcinoma. This rearrangement joins TRBV14 to TRBJ2-7, with TRBD1 matching over 10 bases. The CDR3 sequence: CASSRDRGRTYEQYF. The CDR3 DNA follows: TGTGCCAGCAGCCGGGACAGGGGCCGTACCTACGAGCAGTACTTC.